These T cell receptor beta chains were read from a single sample in a study of cytomegalovirus exposure and HLA in healthy donors. Measured with immunoSEQ multiplex PCR; TCRdb has only the in-frame clones, and not every one. The data show about 97,000 clones, approximately 73% seen once. Sequencing used PBMCs. Every receptor here comes from a man aged 40-49 years in good health and CMV-seronegative. The CDR3 runs from the conserved cysteine through the conserved F or W. A D gene is named only where the DNA matches it firmly. A clone size is listed for some rows: how often the clone was seen (once, few, many), or a class if it is expanded.

cdr3_aa,cdr3_nt,d_call,clone_size,v_call,j_call
CASHPNVPGQGQSTGELFF,TGTGCCAGTCACCCCAATGTCCCGGGACAGGGACAAAGCACCGGGGAGCTGTTTTTT,TRBD1,-,TRBV19,TRBJ2-2
CASRTQGLGELFF,TGTGCCAGCAGGACTCAGGGGTTAGGGGAGCTGTTTTTT,-,few,TRBV2,TRBJ2-2
CASRSGTADMNTEAFF,TGTGCCAGCAGGAGTGGGACAGCCGACATGAACACTGAAGCTTTCTTT,TRBD1,-,TRBV28,TRBJ1-1
CASSSYRGPMNTEAFF,TGTGCCAGCAGTTCCTACAGGGGCCCTATGAACACTGAAGCTTTCTTT,TRBD1,few,TRBV28,TRBJ1-1
CASSAGQFNSPLHF,TGTGCCAGTAGCGCGGGACAGTTTAATTCACCCCTCCACTTT,TRBD1,-,TRBV19,TRBJ1-6
CASSVDWGGYEQYF,TGTGCCAGCAGCGTAGATTGGGGCGGTTACGAGCAGTACTTC,-,-,TRBV9,TRBJ2-7
CASRRIGDRGRNYGYTF,TGTGCCAGCAGAAGAATTGGGGACAGGGGAAGGAACTATGGCTACACCTTC,TRBD1,-,TRBV5-4,TRBJ1-2
CASSGQTRVGQETQYF,TGTGCCAGCAGTGGCCAGACTAGGGTGGGGCAAGAGACCCAGTACTTC,-,-,TRBV28,TRBJ2-5
CASSSRDFPDTQYF,TGTGCCAGCAGCTCTAGGGACTTTCCAGATACGCAGTATTTT,-,-,TRBV7-9,TRBJ2-3
CASSYDRNFNQPQHF,TGTGCCAGTAGTTACGACAGAAACTTCAATCAGCCCCAGCATTTT,-,-,TRBV19,TRBJ1-5
CASSPGQPGTQYF,TGTGCCAGCAGCCCGGGACAGCCCGGAACCCAGTACTTC,TRBD1,-,TRBV11-2,TRBJ2-5
CASSSHAGGGFYEQYF,TGTGCCAGCAGCTCCCATGCCGGCGGGGGGTTCTACGAGCAGTACTTC,TRBD2,-,TRBV7-2,TRBJ2-7
CASSLSWQYGYTF,TGTGCCAGCAGCTTAAGTTGGCAGTATGGCTACACCTTC,-,-,TRBV9,TRBJ1-2
CASSLGQGAPRGYTF,TGTGCCAGCAGTTTGGGACAGGGGGCCCCTCGAGGCTACACCTTC,TRBD1,few,TRBV6-5,TRBJ1-2
CASSGPGVIDGYTF,TGTGCCAGCAGTGGACCGGGAGTGATTGATGGCTACACCTTC,-,once,TRBV2,TRBJ1-2
CASSLAVQVNTGELFF,TGCGCCAGCAGCTTGGCCGTTCAGGTGAACACCGGGGAGCTGTTTTTT,-,-,TRBV5-1,TRBJ2-2
CASSPTGPYEQYF,TGTGCCAGCAGCCCGACAGGCCCCTACGAGCAGTACTTC,-,once,TRBV16,TRBJ2-7
CASREPGLGQYF,TGTGCCAGCAGGGAACCGGGACTAGGGCAGTATTTT,TRBD2,-,TRBV2,TRBJ2-3
CASSSDWRAQETQYF,TGCGCCAGCAGCTCCGACTGGCGGGCCCAAGAGACCCAGTACTTC,-,-,TRBV5-1,TRBJ2-5
CASSEATGDGSGYTF,TGTGCCAGCAGTGAAGCGACAGGCGACGGGTCGGGCTACACCTTC,-,-,TRBV6-1,TRBJ1-2
CASSYLGGTGANVLTF,TGTGCCAGCAGTTATCTCGGGGGGACTGGGGCCAACGTCCTGACTTTC,TRBD2,-,TRBV2,TRBJ2-6
CASSLVGGRNNQPQHF,TGTGCCAGCAGCTTAGTTGGGGGCCGTAACAATCAGCCCCAGCATTTT,-,-,TRBV7-2,TRBJ1-5
CASSLDQGYSSPLHF,TGTGCCAGCAGCCTCGACCAGGGATACAGTTCACCCCTCCACTTT,-,-,TRBV7-9,TRBJ1-6
CASSQDQATQPQHF,TGCGCCAGCAGCCAAGATCAGGCAACCCAGCCCCAGCATTTT,-,-,TRBV4-1,TRBJ1-5
CASSQEGVLGQPQHF,TGCGCCAGCAGCCAAGAGGGAGTGCTAGGGCAGCCCCAGCATTTT,-,-,TRBV4-1,TRBJ1-5
CASSQASGTSGSYEQYF,TGCGCCAGCAGCCAAGCATCCGGGACTAGCGGATCCTACGAGCAGTACTTC,TRBD2,-,TRBV4-1,TRBJ2-7
CASSLSRGRSYGYTF,TGTGCCAGCAGCTTAAGCAGGGGGCGCAGCTATGGCTACACCTTC,TRBD1,-,TRBV7-9,TRBJ1-2
CASSSREARSNQPQHF,TGTGCCAGCAGCTCAAGGGAGGCACGAAGCAATCAGCCCCAGCATTTT,-,-,TRBV7-3,TRBJ1-5
CASSSPGQEGAFF,TGTGCCAGCAGCTCCCCGGGGCAGGAGGGAGCTTTCTTT,-,-,TRBV5-6,TRBJ1-1
CASSLIQLNTEAFF,TGTGCCAGCAGCTTAATACAGCTGAACACTGAAGCTTTCTTT,-,-,TRBV7-9,TRBJ1-1
CASSLRQGPNNEQFF,TGTGCCAGCAGCCTGCGACAGGGGCCGAACAATGAGCAGTTCTTC,TRBD1,-,TRBV4-2,TRBJ2-1
CASSLASGGALEEQFF,TGTGCCAGCAGCCTGGCTAGCGGGGGGGCCTTGGAGGAGCAGTTCTTC,TRBD2,once,TRBV11-2,TRBJ2-1
CASSPARNEKLFF,TGTGCCAGCAGCCCCGCCAGGAATGAAAAACTGTTTTTT,-,-,TRBV11-2,TRBJ1-4
CASSSPGQGVSGEKLFF,TGTGCCAGCAGCTCGCCGGGACAGGGGGTTAGTGGTGAAAAACTGTTTTTT,-,-,TRBV21-1,TRBJ1-4
CASSRPLAGGHNEQFF,TGTGCCAGCAGCCGCCCTCTAGCGGGGGGCCACAATGAGCAGTTCTTC,TRBD2,-,TRBV13,TRBJ2-1
CASSLAGGDTQYF,TGTGCCAGCAGCTTAGCGGGAGGGGATACGCAGTATTTT,TRBD2,-,TRBV7-2,TRBJ2-3
CASSTGTSQETQYF,TGTGCCAGCAGTACTGGGACATCGCAAGAGACCCAGTACTTC,-,-,TRBV6-6,TRBJ2-5
CASSYQGQGARVSDTQYF,TGTGCCAGCAGCTATCAAGGACAGGGGGCGCGGGTCTCTGATACGCAGTATTTT,TRBD1,-,TRBV4-2,TRBJ2-3
CASSGGTGLANEKLFF,TGTGCCAGCAGCGGGGGGACGGGGCTGGCTAATGAAAAACTGTTTTTT,-,-,TRBV5-4,TRBJ1-4
CATSLSSYEQYF,TGTGCCACCTCACTTAGCTCCTACGAGCAGTACTTC,-,few,TRBV6-1,TRBJ2-7
CASSLVRGRLFLFYGYTF,TGTGCCAGCAGCTTAGTCCGGGGGAGGCTATTCCTTTTCTATGGCTACACCTTC,-,-,TRBV7-2,TRBJ1-2
CASTTGLAGAYEQYF,TGTGCCAGCACCACAGGGCTAGCGGGGGCCTACGAGCAGTACTTC,TRBD2,medium-sized,TRBV6-1,TRBJ2-7
CASSRQGPDTQYF,TGTGCCAGCAGTCGACAGGGGCCAGATACGCAGTATTTT,TRBD1,-,TRBV7-2,TRBJ2-3
CASSFLSRVNTEAFF,TGTGCCAGCAGCTTTCTCTCGAGGGTGAACACTGAAGCTTTCTTT,-,-,TRBV5-6,TRBJ1-1
CASSSESTDTQYF,TGTGCCAGCAGTTCAGAATCCACAGATACGCAGTATTTT,-,-,TRBV11-3,TRBJ2-3
CASSQRQGMNTEAFF,TGCGCCAGCAGCCAACGACAGGGCATGAACACTGAAGCTTTCTTT,TRBD1,few,TRBV4-3,TRBJ1-1
CAGGLLTGEGEQPQHF,TGTGCTGGTGGTTTGTTAACAGGGGAAGGGGAACAGCCCCAGCATTTT,TRBD1,-,TRBV12-5,TRBJ1-5
CASSLHMNTEAFF,TGTGCCAGCAGCTTACACATGAACACTGAAGCTTTCTTT,-,once,TRBV27,TRBJ1-1
CASSVNRAGYTF,TGCGCCAGCAGCGTTAACAGGGCTGGCTACACCTTC,-,once,TRBV5-1,TRBJ1-2
CASKARDPTEAFF,TGTGCCAGTAAGGCCAGGGATCCCACTGAAGCTTTCTTT,-,-,TRBV19,TRBJ1-1
CAGGDRGLAYEQYF,TGTGCCGGCGGGGACAGGGGACTGGCCTACGAGCAGTACTTC,TRBD1,-,TRBV10-3,TRBJ2-7
CATSQDRAHEQYF,TGTGCCACCAGCCAAGACAGGGCCCACGAGCAGTACTTC,TRBD1,few,TRBV15,TRBJ2-7
CASSLRAHYEQYF,TGTGCCAGCAGCTTACGAGCCCACTACGAGCAGTACTTC,-,-,TRBV13,TRBJ2-7